This paragraph covers one TCR beta chain sequence. The data derive from a study of OX40 agonist ivuxolimab in advanced cancers. At the level of the study: The patients got ivuxolimab, which is an agonistic anti-OX40 (CD134) antibody.

Repertoires were generated with immunoSEQ multiplex PCR, while TCRdb's copy carries only in-frame clones and drops some. This repertoire shows 60,000 to 100,000 clones, 84% found once; its top ten account for around 0.51%. Germline V lookup: CDR1 KGHSH, CDR2 LQKENI. The CDR3 runs to 18 residues. J lost 0 bases, V lost 4 bases, and 7 bases had no gene match. The source of this sequence is an adult with an advanced solid tumor such as melanoma, head and neck, liver or kidney cancer. This chain connects TRBV18 to TRBJ2-2; 11 positions match TRBD2. The input for sequencing was CD4+ or CD8+ T cells sorted from blood, taken in a trial of the OX40 agonist ivuxolimab. This CDR3 reads CASSQHPSGGTNTGELFF. The CDR3 DNA sequence: TGTGCCAGCTCACAACACCCTAGCGGGGGGACGAACACCGGGGAGCTGTTTTTT.